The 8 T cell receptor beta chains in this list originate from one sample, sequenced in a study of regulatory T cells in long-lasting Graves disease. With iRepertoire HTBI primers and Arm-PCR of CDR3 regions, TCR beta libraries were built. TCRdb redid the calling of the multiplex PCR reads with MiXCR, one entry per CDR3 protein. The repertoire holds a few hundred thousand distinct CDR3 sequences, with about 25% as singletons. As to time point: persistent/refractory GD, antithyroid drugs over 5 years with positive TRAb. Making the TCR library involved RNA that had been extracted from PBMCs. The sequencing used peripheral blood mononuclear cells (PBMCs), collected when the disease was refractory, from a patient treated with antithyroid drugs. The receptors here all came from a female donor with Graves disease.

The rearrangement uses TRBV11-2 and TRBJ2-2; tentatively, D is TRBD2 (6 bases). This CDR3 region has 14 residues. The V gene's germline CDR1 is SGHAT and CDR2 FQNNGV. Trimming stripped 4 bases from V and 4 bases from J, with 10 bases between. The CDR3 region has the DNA TGTGCCAGCAGCTCCCATAGCGGCACCGGGGAGCTGTTTTTT. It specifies CASSSHSGTGELFF.

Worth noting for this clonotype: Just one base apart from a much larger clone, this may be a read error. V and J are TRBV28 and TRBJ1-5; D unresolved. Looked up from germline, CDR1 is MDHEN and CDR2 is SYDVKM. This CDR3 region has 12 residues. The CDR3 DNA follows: TGTGCCAGCAACGTGCGGAATCAGCCCCGGCATTTT. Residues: CASNVRNQPRHF.

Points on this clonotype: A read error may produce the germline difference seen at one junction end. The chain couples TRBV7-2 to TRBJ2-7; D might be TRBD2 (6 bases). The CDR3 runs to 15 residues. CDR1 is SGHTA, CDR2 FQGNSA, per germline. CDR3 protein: CASSQVPLAKGEQYF. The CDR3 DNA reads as TGCGCCAGCAGCCAAGTCCCCCTAGCGAAGGGCGAGCAGTACTTC.

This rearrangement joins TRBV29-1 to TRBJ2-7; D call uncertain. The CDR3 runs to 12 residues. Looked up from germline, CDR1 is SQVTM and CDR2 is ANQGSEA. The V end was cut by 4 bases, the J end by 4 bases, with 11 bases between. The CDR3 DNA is TGCAGCGTTGGCCCCGATTCGTACGAGCAGTACTTC. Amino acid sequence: CSVGPDSYEQYF.

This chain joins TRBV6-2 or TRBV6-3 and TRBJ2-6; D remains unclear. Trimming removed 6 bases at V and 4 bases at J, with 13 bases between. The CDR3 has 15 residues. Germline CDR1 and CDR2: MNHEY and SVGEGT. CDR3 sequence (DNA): TGTGCCAGCAGAGTTGGGTTCCAAGGGGCCAACGTCCTGACTTTC. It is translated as CASRVGFQGANVLTF.

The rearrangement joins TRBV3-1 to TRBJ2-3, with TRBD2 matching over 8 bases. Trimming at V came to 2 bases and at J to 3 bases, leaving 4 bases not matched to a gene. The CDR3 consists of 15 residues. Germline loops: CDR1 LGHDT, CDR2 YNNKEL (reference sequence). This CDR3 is CASSQQRELTDTQYF. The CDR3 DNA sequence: TGTGCCAGCAGCCAACAGCGGGAGTTGACAGATACGCAGTATTTT.

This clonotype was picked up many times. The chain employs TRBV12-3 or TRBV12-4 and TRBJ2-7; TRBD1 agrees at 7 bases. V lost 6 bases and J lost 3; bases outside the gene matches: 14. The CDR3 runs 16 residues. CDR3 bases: TGTGCCAGCAGCCACACCGGGACAGAGGCGCGCTACGAGCAGTACTTC. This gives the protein CASSHTGTEARYEQYF.

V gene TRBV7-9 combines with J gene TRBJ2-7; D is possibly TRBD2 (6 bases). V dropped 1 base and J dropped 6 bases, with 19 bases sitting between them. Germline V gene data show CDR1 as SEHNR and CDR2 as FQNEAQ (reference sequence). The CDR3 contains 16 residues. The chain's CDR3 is CASSLVGSRELGEQYF. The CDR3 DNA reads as TGTGCCAGCAGCTTAGTGGGTTCCCGGGAGTTAGGCGAGCAGTACTTC.